This entry features one T cell receptor (beta chain) sequence. Here immunoSEQ multiplex PCR was the method, and the copy in TCRdb shows in-frame clones only, minus some. The sample carries about 400,000 clones, roughly 90% recorded once. Germline V lookup: CDR1 MNHEY, CDR2 SMNVEV (reference sequence). The CDR3 runs to 14 residues. With 3 bases removed from V and 1 base from J, the gap between germline ends came to 10 bases. This sample stems from a study of Ad26.COV2.S vaccination and SARS-CoV-2 variants. Study background: Doses of Ad26.COV2.S were injected into muscle once or twice, 56 days apart.

This sample's treatment: 15 to 20 received Ad26.COV2.S at low or high dose, single or two shots; several received placebo; per-sample allocation not given. Samples analyzed were those drawn on day 63 after the first vaccine or placebo injection. The sequence came from a person between 18 and 59 years old who received the Ad26.COV2.S COVID-19 vaccine or a placebo. The sequences come from peripheral blood, collected in a trial of Ad26.COV2.S vaccine versus placebo. The chain has TRBV27 and TRBJ2-7, with D perhaps TRBD1 (5 bases). The CDR3 DNA reads TGTGCCAGCAGTTTCAAGGGGCGGTCCTACGAGCAGTACTTC. Its protein is CASSFKGRSYEQYF.